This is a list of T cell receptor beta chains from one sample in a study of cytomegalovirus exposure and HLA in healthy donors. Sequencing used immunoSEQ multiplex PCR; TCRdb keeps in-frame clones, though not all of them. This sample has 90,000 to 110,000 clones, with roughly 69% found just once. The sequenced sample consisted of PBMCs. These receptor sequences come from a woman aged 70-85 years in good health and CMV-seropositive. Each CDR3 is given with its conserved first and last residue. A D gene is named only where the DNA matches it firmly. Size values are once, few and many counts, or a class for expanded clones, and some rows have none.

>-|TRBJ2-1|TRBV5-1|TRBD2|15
CASSLIAGGYNEQFF
TGCGCCAGCAGCTTGATAGCGGGGGGCTACAATGAGCAGTTCTTC
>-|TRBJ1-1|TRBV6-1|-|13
CASTPFLNTEAFF
TGTGCCAGCACTCCCTTCTTGAACACTGAAGCTTTCTTT
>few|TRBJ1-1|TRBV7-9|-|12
CAGGGGVTEAFF
TGTGCCGGGGGAGGCGGAGTCACTGAAGCTTTCTTT
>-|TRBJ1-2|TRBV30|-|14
CAWINGVANYGYTF
TGTGCCTGGATAAACGGGGTAGCTAACTATGGCTACACCTTC
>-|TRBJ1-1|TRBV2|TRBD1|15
CASSEGGTGGQEAFF
TGTGCCAGCAGTGAAGGCGGGACAGGGGGCCAAGAAGCTTTCTTT
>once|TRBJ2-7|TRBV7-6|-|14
CASSIGVNSYEQYF
TGTGCCAGCAGTATCGGGGTGAACTCGTACGAGCAGTACTTC
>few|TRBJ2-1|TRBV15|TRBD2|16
CATSRGGSGGTVEQFF
TGTGCCACCAGCAGAGGGGGTAGCGGGGGGACAGTTGAGCAGTTCTTC
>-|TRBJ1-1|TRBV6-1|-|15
CASSEMGAGGTEAFF
TGTGCCAGCAGTGAAATGGGCGCCGGGGGCACTGAAGCTTTCTTT
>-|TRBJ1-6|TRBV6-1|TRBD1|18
CASSGTRGQGSYNSPLHF
TGTGCCAGCAGTGGGACCAGGGGGCAAGGTTCCTATAATTCACCCCTCCACTTT
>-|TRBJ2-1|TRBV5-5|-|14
CASSLLQQHNEQFF
TGTGCCAGCAGCTTGTTACAGCAACACAATGAGCAGTTCTTC
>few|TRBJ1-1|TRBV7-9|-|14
CASSYQKGENEAFF
TGTGCCAGCAGCTACCAGAAGGGGGAGAATGAAGCTTTCTTT
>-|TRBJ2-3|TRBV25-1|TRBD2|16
CASSTPGLAGTDTQYF
TGTGCCAGCAGTACTCCCGGACTAGCGGGCACAGATACGCAGTATTTT